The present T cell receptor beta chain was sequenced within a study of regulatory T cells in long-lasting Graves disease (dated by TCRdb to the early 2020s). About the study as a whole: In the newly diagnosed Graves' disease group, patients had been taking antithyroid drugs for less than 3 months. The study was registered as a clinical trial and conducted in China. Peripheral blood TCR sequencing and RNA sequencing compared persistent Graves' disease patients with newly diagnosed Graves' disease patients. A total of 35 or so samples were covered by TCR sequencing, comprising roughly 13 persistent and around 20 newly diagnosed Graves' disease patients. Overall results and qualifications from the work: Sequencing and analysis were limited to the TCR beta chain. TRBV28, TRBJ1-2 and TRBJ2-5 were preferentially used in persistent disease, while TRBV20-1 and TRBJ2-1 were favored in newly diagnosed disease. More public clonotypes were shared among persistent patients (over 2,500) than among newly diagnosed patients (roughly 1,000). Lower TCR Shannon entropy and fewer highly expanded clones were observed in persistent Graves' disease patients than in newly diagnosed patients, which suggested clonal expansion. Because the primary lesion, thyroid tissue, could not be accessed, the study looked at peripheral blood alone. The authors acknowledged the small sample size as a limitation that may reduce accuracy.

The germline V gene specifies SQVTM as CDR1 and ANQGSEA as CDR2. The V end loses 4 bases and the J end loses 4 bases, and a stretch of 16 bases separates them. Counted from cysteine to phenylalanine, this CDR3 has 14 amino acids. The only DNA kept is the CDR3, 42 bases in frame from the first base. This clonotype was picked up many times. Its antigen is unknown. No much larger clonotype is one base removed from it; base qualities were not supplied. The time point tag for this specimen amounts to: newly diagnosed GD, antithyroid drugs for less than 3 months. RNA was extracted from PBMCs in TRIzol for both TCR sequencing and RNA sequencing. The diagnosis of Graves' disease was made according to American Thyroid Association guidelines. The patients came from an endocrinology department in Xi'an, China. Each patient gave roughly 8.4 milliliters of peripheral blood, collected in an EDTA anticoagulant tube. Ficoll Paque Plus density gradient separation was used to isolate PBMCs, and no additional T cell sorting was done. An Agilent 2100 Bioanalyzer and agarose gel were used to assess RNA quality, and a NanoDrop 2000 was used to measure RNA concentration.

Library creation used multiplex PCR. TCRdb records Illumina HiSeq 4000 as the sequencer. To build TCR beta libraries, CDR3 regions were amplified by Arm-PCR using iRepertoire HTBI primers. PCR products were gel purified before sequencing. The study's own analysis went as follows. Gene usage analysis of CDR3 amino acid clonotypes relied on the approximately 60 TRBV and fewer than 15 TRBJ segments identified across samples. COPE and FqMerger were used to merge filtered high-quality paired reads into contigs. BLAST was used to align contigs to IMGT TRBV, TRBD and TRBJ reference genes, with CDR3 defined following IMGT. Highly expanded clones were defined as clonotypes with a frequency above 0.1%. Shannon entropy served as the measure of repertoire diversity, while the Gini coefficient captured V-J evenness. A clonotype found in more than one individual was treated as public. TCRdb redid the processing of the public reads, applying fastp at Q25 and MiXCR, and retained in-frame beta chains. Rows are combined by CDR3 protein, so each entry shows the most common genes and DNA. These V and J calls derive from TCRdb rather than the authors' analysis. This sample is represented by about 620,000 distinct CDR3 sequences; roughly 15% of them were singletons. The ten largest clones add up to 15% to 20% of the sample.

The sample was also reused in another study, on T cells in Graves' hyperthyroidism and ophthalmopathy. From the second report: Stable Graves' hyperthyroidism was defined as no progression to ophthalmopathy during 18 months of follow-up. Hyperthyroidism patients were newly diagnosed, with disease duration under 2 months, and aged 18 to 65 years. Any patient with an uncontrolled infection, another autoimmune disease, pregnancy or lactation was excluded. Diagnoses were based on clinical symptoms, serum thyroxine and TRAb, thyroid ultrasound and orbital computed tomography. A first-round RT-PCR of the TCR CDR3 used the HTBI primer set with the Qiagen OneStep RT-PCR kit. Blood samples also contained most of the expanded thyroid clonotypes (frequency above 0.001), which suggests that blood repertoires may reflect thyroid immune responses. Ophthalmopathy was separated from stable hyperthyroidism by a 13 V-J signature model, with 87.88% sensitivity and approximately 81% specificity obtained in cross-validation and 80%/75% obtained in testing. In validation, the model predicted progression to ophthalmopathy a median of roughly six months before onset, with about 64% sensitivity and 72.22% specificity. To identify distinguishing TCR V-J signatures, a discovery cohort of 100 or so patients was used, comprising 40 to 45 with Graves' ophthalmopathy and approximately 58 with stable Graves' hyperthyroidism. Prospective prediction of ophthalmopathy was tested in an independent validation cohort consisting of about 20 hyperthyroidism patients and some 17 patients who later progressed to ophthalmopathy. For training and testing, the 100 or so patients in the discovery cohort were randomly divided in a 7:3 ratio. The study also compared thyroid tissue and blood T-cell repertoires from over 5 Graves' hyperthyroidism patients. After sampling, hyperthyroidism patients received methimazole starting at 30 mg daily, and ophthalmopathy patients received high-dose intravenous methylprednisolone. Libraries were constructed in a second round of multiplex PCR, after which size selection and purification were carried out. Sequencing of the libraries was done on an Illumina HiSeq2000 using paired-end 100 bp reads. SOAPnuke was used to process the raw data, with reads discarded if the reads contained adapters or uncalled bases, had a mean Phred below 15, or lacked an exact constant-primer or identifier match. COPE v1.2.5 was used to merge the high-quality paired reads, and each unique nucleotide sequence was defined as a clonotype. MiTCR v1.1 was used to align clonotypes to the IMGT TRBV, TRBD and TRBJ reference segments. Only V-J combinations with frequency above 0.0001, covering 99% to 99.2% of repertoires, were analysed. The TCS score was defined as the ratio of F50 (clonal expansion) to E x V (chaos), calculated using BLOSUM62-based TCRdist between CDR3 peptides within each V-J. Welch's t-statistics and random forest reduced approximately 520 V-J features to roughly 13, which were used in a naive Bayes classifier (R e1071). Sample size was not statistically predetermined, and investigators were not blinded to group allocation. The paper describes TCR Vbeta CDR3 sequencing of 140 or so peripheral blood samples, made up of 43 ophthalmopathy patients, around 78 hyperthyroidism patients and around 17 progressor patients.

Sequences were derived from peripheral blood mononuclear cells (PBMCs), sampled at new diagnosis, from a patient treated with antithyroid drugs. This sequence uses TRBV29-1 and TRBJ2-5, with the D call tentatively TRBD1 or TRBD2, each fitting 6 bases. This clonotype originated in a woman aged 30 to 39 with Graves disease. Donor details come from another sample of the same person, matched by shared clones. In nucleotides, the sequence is TGCAGCGTTGGGGGACTTCGACAGGCAGAGACCCAGTACTTC. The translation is CSVGGLRQAETQYF.